This T cell receptor beta chain was obtained from a study of Ad26.COV2.S vaccination and SARS-CoV-2 variants. Treatment of the sample: 19 received Ad26.COV2.S at low or high dose, single or two shots; several received placebo; per-sample allocation not given. Samples were taken on day 63 after the first vaccine or placebo injection. Only in-frame clones appear in the TCRdb table, and some are missing; sequencing was by immunoSEQ multiplex PCR. The sample yields under 550,000 clones, approximately 87% seen once. V shed 4 bases and J 1 base; nucleotides not matched to a gene: 7. This CDR3 has 15 residues.

The material was peripheral blood, obtained in a trial of Ad26.COV2.S vaccine versus placebo. This chain uses TRBV5-3 with TRBJ1-2; 7 bases are a match to TRBD1. TRBV5-3 is classed as an ORF, of uncertain function. The sequence derives from a person aged 18 to 59 who received the Ad26.COV2.S COVID-19 vaccine or a placebo. CDR3 nucleotide sequence: TGTGCCAGAAGCCCTATGGGACAGCATAACTATGGCTACACCTTC. Protein sequence: CARSPMGQHNYGYTF.